The clone carrying this T cell receptor (beta chain) was found many times. Its antigen remains unknown. The CDR3 runs to 17 residues. Germline values: CDR1 DFQATT, CDR2 SNEGSKA (reference sequence). Trimming shortened V by 1 base and J by 0 bases, and 19 bases separated the two germline ends. These data come from a study of CD8+CD57+ T cells in acquired aplastic anemia. Selection for sequencing was limited to patients who had shown CD8+CD57+ cell expansion by flow cytometry. Study outcomes and limitations: Fewer than 35 shared CD8+ CDR3s appeared highly expressed within patients' immunodominant clones.

Both TCR beta VDJ combination and CDR3 sequence profiling were carried out. Genomic DNA was the template for this profiling. TCRdb redid the calling of the reads with MiXCR, one entry per CDR3 protein. The table lists 200,000 to 250,000 distinct CDR3 sequences, more than 55% of them singletons. The chain is built from TRBV20-1 and TRBJ2-7, with a tentative D call TRBD2 (7 bases). Sequencing used sorted CD4+, CD8+, or CD8+CD57+ T cells (not recorded which) from PBMCs. This TCR was sampled from a human donor with aplastic anemia. CDR3 region: CSARARRAGASSYEQYF. As DNA, the CDR3 is TGCAGTGCTAGAGCGCGACGTGCGGGGGCCTCCTCCTACGAGCAGTACTTC.